This T cell receptor beta chain was recorded in a study of T cells after yellow fever vaccination. Each CDR3 protein gets one entry after TCRdb re-called the 5' RACE reads with MiXCR. The sample gives more than 250,000 distinct CDR3 sequences, 6.8% of which show up once; 18% is in the top ten. Germline V gene data show CDR1 as SQVTM and CDR2 as ANQGSEA. The CDR3 runs 14 residues. The V and J ends lost 1 base and 5 bases respectively, with 15 bases between them. This clonotype was found many times. Its antigen is undetermined. Study-wide results and caveats: Some clonotypes, a small share, were shared between CD4 and CD8 compartments.

This clonotype originated in a man between 18 and 29 years old who received the YFV17D yellow fever vaccine. The sequencing used PBMCs, collected about 41 days after the first yellow fever vaccination. V is TRBV29-1 and J is TRBJ2-7; D is possibly TRBD2 (6 bases). CDR3 DNA sequence: TGCAGCGTTGAAGGGGGGGACTCTCCCCACGAGCAGTACTTC. Its translation: CSVEGGDSPHEQYF.